This T cell receptor (beta chain) is from a study of vaccination and CD4 T cells after COVID-19 (dated by TCRdb to 2022 to 2024). With regard to the full study: SARS-CoV-2 positivity had been established in the convalescent patients by nasal swab PCR, and mild disease was recorded in several of these patients and severe disease in one. The convalescent cohort comprised six males and four females, including two Hispanic individuals, seven Caucasians, two Asians and one multiracial person. Two doses of either the Pfizer-BioNTech BNT162b2 vaccine (n=8) or the Moderna mRNA-1273 vaccine (n=2) were administered to participants. Post-COVID blood samples were collected from convalescent patients a median of about 92 days after diagnosis, with a range of roughly 30 to 170 days. Post-vaccine blood samples were collected a median of around 10 weeks after the second vaccine dose, ranging from about 13 to 250 days. Culture stimuli were overlapping spike peptide pools from SARS-CoV-2 and from the common cold coronaviruses HCoV-NL63, HCoV-OC43 and HCoV-229E. As controls, cultures received a CEFX viral epitope pool (the positive control), an HIV-1 Nef peptide pool (the negative control), or no peptide at all. The spike-specific CD4+ TCR repertoire was compared before and after mRNA vaccination in approximately ten COVID-19 convalescent patients and a few infection-naive healthy vaccine recipients. Results the study describes overall, beyond this receptor: Relatively few convalescent patients were included in the study, and early timepoints after natural infection were not analyzed. The median count of SARS-CoV-2-reactive clonotypes went up from around 21 after infection to around 38 after vaccination, although the change was not significant. Among the post-vaccine SARS-CoV-2-reactive clones in convalescent patients, a median around 85% showed up only after vaccination, which suggests vaccine-specific priming. In convalescent patients, nearly all vaccine-specific clones (304 of 307) were found to be mono-reactive for SARS-CoV-2 spike rather than cross-reactive with common cold coronaviruses.

The library came from PCR. TCR sequencing of DNA from cultured CD4+ T cells used the Oncomine TCR Beta short-read assay at the Johns Hopkins FTIC core. The QIAamp micro DNA kit was used to extract genomic DNA from the cultured CD4+ T cells. The Oncomine TCR Beta libraries from cultured CD4+ T cells were pooled using unique dual indexes and then sequenced on an Illumina iSeq 100. In the original analysis: Non-productive sequences were removed, and CDR3s not starting with C, not ending with F or W, or shorter than 7 amino acids were discarded. The MANAFEST web application identified antigen-specific clonotypes by comparing peptide-stimulated wells against reference wells and other culture wells. For a clone to be called positive, the clone needed an FDR below 0.05, an odds ratio above 5, and a productive frequency above 0.1% in at least two of three replicate wells. A clonotype counted as cross-reactive if it showed significant expansion both in the SARS-CoV-2 spike wells and in at least one common cold coronavirus spike condition. Levenshtein distances (stringdist) and unrooted phylogenetic trees (ape) in R version 3.6.1 were used to assess CDR3 homology. The public reads were reanalyzed by TCRdb: fastp trimming at Q25, MiXCR alignment, in-frame beta chains only. Each record represents a unique CDR3 protein, reported with the most common genes and DNA among its rows. The authors' filters were not applied to this entry. The sample yields 15,000 to 25,000 distinct CDR3 sequences; about 51% were counted once. The top ten hold 8% to 10% of the sample.

In regard to this clonotype: The target of this receptor is not known. Per-base qualities were not stored, and no clone one base away is much larger.

The sample's treatment or condition label is to be understood as: approximately 10-day PBMC culture with coronavirus spike peptide pools or control peptides (ViraFEST assay). The study used the ViraFEST assay, which expanded antigen-specific T cells with peptide pools and then identified expanded clonotypes by TCR sequencing. The convalescent patients' positive SARS-CoV-2 PCR tests fell between March and December 2020, which was before the Alpha, Beta and Delta variants emerged in the United States. About 2 million PBMCs per well were cultured in IMDM with roughly 5% human AB serum and around 10 IU/ml IL-2, plus 10 ug/ml peptide pools. Half of the culture medium was replaced with fresh IL-2-containing medium on days 3 and 7. CD4+ T cells were isolated after around ten days of culture through negative selection using the EasySep CD4+ T cell isolation kit. PBMCs were separated from whole blood using Ficoll-Paque Plus gradient centrifugation and then either used fresh or cryopreserved at -140C. In general, triplicate wells were set up for every culture condition.

The germline V gene sets CDR1 to SGHAT and CDR2 to FQNNGV. The CDR3 sequence holds 16 residues, the cysteine and phenylalanine included. The sequence is cut down to CDR3 DNA, 48 bases in frame from base 1. Unmatched junction bases come to 11, with V trimmed by 5 bases and J by 3 bases. This sequence was found in a human donor who had recovered from COVID-19. The V gene is TRBV11-2 and the J gene is TRBJ2-3, with 7 bases aligning to TRBD2. The specimen sequenced was CD4+ T cells from blood, cultured in vitro. The DNA sequence is given as TGTGCCAGCAGCCGATTGGCGGGAGTGGGTACAGATACGCAGTATTTT. This gives the protein CASSRLAGVGTDTQYF.